Presented here are 18 T cell receptor beta chains from one specimen sequenced in a study of post-analysis software for immune sequencing data. Whole-study findings and limits: With TRBV5-6, TRBV5-1 and TRBV20-1 included, about five TRBV segments were more frequent in patients than in controls.

The TCR beta cDNA libraries carried unique molecular identifiers. A single record per CDR3 protein comes from TCRdb applying MiXCR to the PCR reads. The sample shows about 200,000 distinct CDR3 sequences, 25% to 30% of them seen only once. These TCRs are of unknown antigen specificity. Sequenced: blood. The receptors originated from a girl under 18 with multiple sclerosis.

This clonotype has a count of ten or more. The chain combines TRBV4-1 with TRBJ2-1; the match to TRBD2 covers 10 bases. CDR3 length: 15 amino acids. In germline, CDR1 is MGHRA, CDR2 YSYEKL. The V segment lost 3 bases and the J segment 8 bases; nucleotides outside the gene matches: 7. The CDR3 sequence: CASSHRSGGPHEQFF. CDR3 nucleotides: TGCGCCAGCAGCCACCGTAGCGGGGGGCCCCATGAGCAGTTCTTC.

About this clonotype itself: Sequence at one end of the junction differs from germline and may be a read error. This chain joins TRBV5-1 and TRBJ2-1; the D gene could be TRBD1 or TRBD2 (5 bases each). The CDR3 loop spans 15 amino acids. Germline-derived CDR1 and CDR2 are SGHRS and YFSETQ. The DNA of the CDR3 is TGCACCAGCAGCCGTGAGGGGTCCCCCTACAATGAGCAGTTCTTC. Translated, it gives CTSSREGSPYNEQFF.

About this clonotype itself: This may be a read error, as it is one base from a much larger clone. The gene calls are TRBV7-2 and TRBJ2-5; D unclear. V lost 5 bases to trimming and J lost 13 bases, with 23 bases between them. The germline V gene has CDR1 SGHTA and CDR2 FQGNSA. The CDR3 totals 14 residues. The CDR3 loop is CASSPWSPSYERYF. The CDR3, as DNA: TGTGCCAGCAGCCCCTGGTCCCCTTCCTACGAGCGGTACTTC.

Concerning this clonotype: A single base separates this from a much larger clone, so it may be a read error. The rearrangement uses TRBV12-3 or TRBV12-4 and TRBJ2-5; 8 nucleotides match TRBD1. The CDR3 has 14 residues. CDR3 loop: CANSRGTGQETQYF. The CDR3 DNA follows: TGTGCCAACAGTCGTGGGACAGGACAAGAGACCCAGTACTTC.

This clonotype showed up many times. This chain joins TRBV7-9 and TRBJ2-1; 8 positions agree with TRBD1. J gave up 4 bases and V 5 bases, and 10 bases lay outside the gene matches. The length of the CDR3 is 16 residues. CDR1 SEHNR and CDR2 FQNEAQ come from the germline V gene (reference sequence). CDR3 coding DNA: TGTGCCAGCAGCCCACCAGGACAGGGAATTTACAATGAGCAGTTCTTC. It encodes CASSPPGQGIYNEQFF.

This clonotype was found many times. This chain uses TRBV4-1 with TRBJ2-5; D is possibly TRBD1 (7 bases). The CDR3 sequence is 17 residues long. V was cut by 1 base and J by 1 base, with 16 bases left in between. Germline CDR1 reads MGHRA; CDR2 reads YSYEKL. CDR3: CASSQGLGRGAQETQYF. For the CDR3, the DNA is TGCGCCAGCAGCCAAGGATTGGGCAGGGGGGCCCAAGAGACCCAGTACTTC.

The chain has TRBV7-2 and TRBJ2-1; D not resolved. V was clipped by 4 bases and J by 3 bases, with 28 bases between them. Germline CDR1 is SGHTA and CDR2 is FQGNSA. The CDR3 contains 20 residues. CDR3 bases: TGTGCCAGCAGCTCCCATAGAACCCACAACTGGCGGACCCTCTACAATGAGCAGTTCTTC. Translating gives CASSSHRTHNWRTLYNEQFF. Using reference TRBV7-2 and TRBJ2-1 for the parts outside the CDR3, the full variable domain is GAGVSQSPSNKVTEKGKDVELRCDPISGHTALYWYRQSLGQGLEFLIYFQGNSAPDKSGLPSDRFSAERTGGSVSTLTIQRTQQEDSAVYLCASSSHRTHNWRTLYNEQFFGPGTRLTVL.

On this clonotype: With a much larger clone just one base away, this may be a read error. This rearrangement joins TRBV6-2 or TRBV6-3 to TRBJ1-2; D may be TRBD1 (6 bases). The germline CDR1 and CDR2 sequences are MNHEY and SVGEGT. The CDR3 covers 15 residues. Trimming left V 8 bases short and J 4 bases short, with 20 bases between. The CDR3 DNA reads as TGTGCCAGCGGTGATCAACAGGGAAGCGGCTATGGCTACACCTTC. It yields the protein CASGDQQGSGYGYTF.

This clonotype was seen ten or more times. Written as DNA, the CDR3 is TGCGCCAGCAGCTCGCTTCCGGGACAGGGGACAGATACGCAGTATTTT. This encodes CASSSLPGQGTDTQYF. The chain uses TRBV5-1 and TRBJ2-3; 10 bases agree with TRBD1. Germline V gene data show CDR1 as SGHRS and CDR2 as YFSETQ. This CDR3 region has 16 residues. J was trimmed by 3 bases and V by 3 bases; bases with no gene match: 7.

This clonotype showed up many times. V is TRBV12-3 or TRBV12-4 and J is TRBJ2-3; TRBD2 might be the D (5 bases). Trimming pared 6 bases from V and 6 bases from J, leaving 10 bases between. CDR3 length: 12 amino acids. The CDR3 here is CASSPWEDTQYF. The CDR3 coding sequence is TGTGCCAGCAGCCCATGGGAGGATACGCAGTATTTT.

The rearrangement links TRBV5-1 to TRBJ1-2; tentative D call: TRBD1 (6 bases). V gave up 0 bases and J gave up 6 bases, with 12 bases separating them. The V gene's germline CDR1 is SGHRS and CDR2 YFSETQ. The CDR3 sequence is 14 residues long. The CDR3 DNA follows: TGCGCCAGCAGCTTGGGGGCAGGGGATCATGGCTACACCTTC. Translated, it gives CASSLGAGDHGYTF.

Note on this clonotype: Just one base apart from a much larger clone, this may be a read error. The rearrangement uses TRBV20-1 and TRBJ2-5; 12 bases fit TRBD2. The closer fit of TRBJ2-7 to the DNA end suggests the J call may be wrong. Germline-derived CDR1 and CDR2 are DFQATT and SNEGSKA (reference sequence). The CDR3 runs to 16 residues. CDR3 in amino acids: CSAKEASGRATYEQYF. In nucleotides, the CDR3 is TGCAGTGCTAAAGAGGCTAGCGGGAGGGCCACGTACGAGCAGTACTTC.

This clonotype was seen repeatedly, ten times or more. The chain recombines TRBV20-1 with TRBJ2-3, with D possibly TRBD2 on 6 matching bases. The V gene lost 7 bases and the J gene lost 1 base, with 12 bases spanning the gap. The CDR3 length is 13 residues. Germline values: CDR1 DFQATT, CDR2 SNEGSKA (reference sequence). The DNA of the CDR3 is TGCAGTGAGAGTTCGGGAGGCACAGATACGCAGTATTTT. This translates into CSESSGGTDTQYF.

This clonotype has ten or more counts. The J gene is TRBJ1-5, the V gene TRBV12-3 or TRBV12-4, with TRBD1 as a possible D gene (6 bases). The CDR3 runs to 13 residues. The V gene lost 5 bases and the J gene lost 7 bases, with 12 bases spanning the gap. The CDR3 loop is CASSLTGKQPQHF. In DNA form, the CDR3 reads TGTGCCAGCAGTCTCACAGGGAAACAGCCCCAGCATTTT.

This clonotype was counted a single time. A much bigger clone sits one base away, suggesting this may be a read error. This chain joins TRBV10-2 and TRBJ2-7, with TRBD2 matching over 11 bases. The junction had 5 bases not matched to a gene; V was cut back by 10 bases and J by 0 bases. The V gene's germline CDR1 is WSHSY and CDR2 SAAADI. The CDR3 extends over 14 amino acids. The CDR3, as DNA: TGCGCCAACAAAACTAGCGGGGGCTCCTACGAGCAGTACTTC. Its protein is CANKTSGGSYEQYF.

This clonotype was seen at least ten times. The CDR3 coding sequence is TGTGCCAGCAGCTTGAGGGTATCCGGGACTAGCGGGAGAGAATACGAGCAGTACTTC. It yields the protein CASSLRVSGTSGREYEQYF. This sequence joins TRBV5-6 and TRBJ2-7; TRBD2 aligns across 14 bases. CDR1 and CDR2 (germline): SGHDT, YYEEEE. This CDR3 is built from 19 residues. The J segment lost 4 bases and the V segment lost 1 base, leaving 13 bases of the junction unmatched.

This chain joins TRBV15 and TRBJ1-2; D is unresolved. Germline V lookup: CDR1 LNHNV, CDR2 YYDKDF (reference sequence). CDR3 length: 14 amino acids. The V gene lost 1 base and the J gene lost 9 bases, with 15 bases spanning the gap. CDR3 DNA: TGTGCCACCAGCAGAGCCAGTCAGGCCCCCCGCTACACCTTC. Its translation: CATSRASQAPRYTF.

This clonotype was seen only a few times. This sequence joins TRBV28 and TRBJ2-3; a possible D gene is TRBD1 (6 bases). Trimming left V 5 bases short and J 3 bases short, with 15 bases between. Germline V lookup: CDR1 MDHEN, CDR2 SYDVKM. The length of the CDR3 is 15 residues. The CDR3 region is CASSPPGRGTDTQYF. As DNA, the CDR3 is TGTGCCAGCAGTCCGCCGGGAAGGGGGACAGATACGCAGTATTTT.